This is a list of T cell receptor beta chains from one sample in a study of STAT5B mutations in CD4+ large granular lymphocyte leukemia. TCRdb keeps only in-frame clones here, not all; method: immunoSEQ multiplex PCR. Of around 30,000 clones listed, around 74% are singletons. Sequences were obtained from CD4+ T cells from blood buffy coats. The receptors here all came from a human donor in good health. CDR3s include the opening cysteine and the closing phenylalanine or tryptophan. The D gene is left open where the match is weak. Some rows mark clone size as missing; the rest say once, few, many or name a class of expanded clone.

V gene	D gene	clone size	J gene	CDR3 DNA	CDR3 protein
TRBV6-6	TRBD1	few	TRBJ1-5	TGTGCCAGCAGTACCGTCCAGGGGGCGGTCAATCAGCCCCAGCATTTT	CASSTVQGAVNQPQHF
TRBV7-9	NA	NA	TRBJ2-5	TGTGCCAGCAGCTTAGTTCTAACAGGGATGAAAGAGACCCAGTACTTC	CASSLVLTGMKETQYF
TRBV7-2	NA	NA	TRBJ1-1	TGTGCCAGCAGCCCTAGAGGGAACTCACCAGAAGCTTTCTTT	CASSPRGNSPEAFF
TRBV9	TRBD2	NA	TRBJ2-3	TGTGCCAGCAGCGTACTAGCGGACCGAGATACGCAGTATTTT	CASSVLADRDTQYF
TRBV9	NA	NA	TRBJ2-7	TGTGCCAGCAGCGAAGAGGTGATTCCCTACGAGCAGTACTTC	CASSEEVIPYEQYF
TRBV5-1	NA	NA	TRBJ2-1	TGCGCCAGCAGCCCTACGGGGGCCTACAATGAGCAGTTCTTC	CASSPTGAYNEQFF
TRBV5-1	TRBD1	NA	TRBJ1-1	TGCGCCAGCAGCAAGGGACAGGGCGGTGTGAACACTGAAGCTTTCTTT	CASSKGQGGVNTEAFF
TRBV11-3	NA	few	TRBJ2-3	TGTGCCAGCAGCTTAGGGGGACCAAACACAGATACGCAGTATTTT	CASSLGGPNTDTQYF
TRBV10-3	NA	NA	TRBJ1-2	TGTGCCATCAGCGGCGGACTCAGGGATTGGGGCTACACCTTC	CAISGGLRDWGYTF
TRBV19	NA	NA	TRBJ1-5	TGTGCCAGTCTGGAAGGGATCGGCAGCAATCAGCCCCAGCATTTT	CASLEGIGSNQPQHF
TRBV7-2	TRBD2	NA	TRBJ2-7	TGTGCCGGCAGCTTAGCCGGGACTAGCGGGAGGGCCTCCGGCGAGCAGTACTTC	CAGSLAGTSGRASGEQYF
TRBV7-9	NA	NA	TRBJ1-1	TGTGCCAGCAGCTTAGTAAGTACAGGTGAAGCTTTCTTT	CASSLVSTGEAFF
TRBV7-2	NA	NA	TRBJ1-2	TGTGCCAGCAGCTCCGGACAGCACTATGGCTACACCTTC	CASSSGQHYGYTF
TRBV28	NA	NA	TRBJ2-3	TGTGCCAGCAGTTTAGCCCAGACTCTGGGCGGGGATACGCAGTATTTT	CASSLAQTLGGDTQYF
TRBV10-2	NA	few	TRBJ1-5	TGCGCCAGCAGTGAGTCGAACAATCAGCCCCAGCATTTT	CASSESNNQPQHF
TRBV10-1	TRBD2	NA	TRBJ2-1	TGCGCCAGCAGTGAGACTAGCGGGGGGACGGGTTATGAGCAGTTCTTC	CASSETSGGTGYEQFF